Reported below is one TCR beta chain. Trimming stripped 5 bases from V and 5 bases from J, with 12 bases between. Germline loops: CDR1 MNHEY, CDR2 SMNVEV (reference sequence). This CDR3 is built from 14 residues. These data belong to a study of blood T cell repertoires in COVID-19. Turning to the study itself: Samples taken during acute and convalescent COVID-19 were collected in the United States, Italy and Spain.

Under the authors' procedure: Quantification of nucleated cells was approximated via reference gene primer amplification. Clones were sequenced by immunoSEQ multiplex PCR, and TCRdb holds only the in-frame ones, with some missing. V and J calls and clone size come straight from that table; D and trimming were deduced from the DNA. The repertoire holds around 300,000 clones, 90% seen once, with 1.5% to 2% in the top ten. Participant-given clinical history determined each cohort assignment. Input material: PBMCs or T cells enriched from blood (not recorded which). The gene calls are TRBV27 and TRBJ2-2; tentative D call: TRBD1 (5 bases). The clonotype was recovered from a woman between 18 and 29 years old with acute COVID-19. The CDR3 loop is CASSEGVLTGELFF. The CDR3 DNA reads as TGTGCCAGCAGTGAAGGGGTGTTAACCGGGGAGCTGTTTTTT.